Reported below is one T cell receptor beta chain. Its antigen is as yet unknown. The data were obtained in a study of T cell responses to AZD1222 COVID-19 vaccine. The study, taken as a whole, reports: Of the AZD1222 recipients, only 5 or 6 were seropositive at baseline. Regions 160-218 and 743-854 held dominance among vaccine-associated CD4 TCRs, which spanned spike. Nearly half of spike-specific TCRs reportedly target unmutated variant regions. Sampled repertoires all dated from after the peak T cell response.

TCRdb's copy holds only in-frame clones and misses some; the assay was immunoSEQ multiplex PCR. Of roughly 190,000 clones detected, 85% to 95% appear once; the ten largest clones hold around 3.8%. The TCR originated in an adult in good health. The material sequenced was peripheral blood, taken on day 0 of AZD1222 vaccination.

CDR3 in amino acids: CASSESLAFDEQYF. CDR3 bases: TGTGCCAGCAGTGAATCACTAGCGTTCGACGAGCAGTACTTC. The gene calls are TRBV6-1 and TRBJ2-7, with TRBD2 matching 7 bases. CDR1 is MNHNS, CDR2 SASEGT, per germline. CDR3 length equals 14 residues. Trimming took 2 bases from V and 5 from J; bases not matched to a gene: 6.